What follows is one T cell receptor (beta chain) and its context. As yet, its antigen is unknown. The data were taken from a study of cytomegalovirus exposure and HLA in healthy donors. Vbeta (60) and Jbeta (13) primers were used in the PCR. TCRdb's table, derived via immunoSEQ multiplex PCR, lists solely in-frame clones and lacks some. The data show more than 80,000 clones, roughly 80% seen once. Study-wide findings and caveats: The majority of TCR sequences were rare, yet some public TCRs appeared in many donors. Across donors, presence/absence analyses took sequencing depth to be roughly uniform. TCR beta V- and J-gene trimming was later associated with a missense DCLRE1C variant.

The sequenced material came from PBMCs. The TCR originated in a girl aged 2 to 9 in good health and CMV-seropositive.

The CDR3 DNA reads as TGTGCTAGTGGTTTGACAGGGGTCCAAGAGACCCAGTACTTC. Translation: CASGLTGVQETQYF. The chain employs TRBV12-5 and TRBJ2-5, with 7 bases lining up with TRBD1. The CDR3 is made up of 14 amino acids. V trimming: 2 bases; J trimming: 1 base; junction bases outside the gene matches: 1. Germline V CDR1 and CDR2: LGHNT, FRNRAP.